The next 15 T cell receptor beta chains were all read from a single sample in a study of T cell responses to AZD1222 COVID-19 vaccine. Here immunoSEQ multiplex PCR was the method, and the copy in TCRdb shows in-frame clones only, minus some. The table includes fewer than 200,000 clones, over 75% detected once. Material: peripheral blood, obtained 28 days after the second AZD1222 dose. Receptor source: an adult who received the AZD1222 COVID-19 vaccine.

This chain connects TRBV3-1 (or the pseudogene TRBV3-2) to TRBJ1-2, with D unresolved. The CDR3 has 15 amino acids. The V end lost 4 bases, the J end lost 3 bases, and 15 bases lay between the germline ends. CDR1 is LGHDT and CDR2 is YNNKEL in the germline V gene (reference sequence). CDR3 loop: CASSLGGLRDYGYTF. For the CDR3, the DNA is TGTGCCAGCAGCCTTGGCGGCCTACGGGACTATGGCTACACCTTC.

CDR3 residues: CASSSQLQGGSPLHF. The CDR3 DNA follows: TGTGCCAGCAGTTCGCAGTTGCAGGGAGGCTCACCCCTCCACTTT. V usage is TRBV6-5 and J usage is TRBJ1-6, with TRBD1 as a possible D gene (5 bases). Germline values: CDR1 MNHEY, CDR2 SVGAGI. The CDR3 is 15 amino acids. V lost 4 bases to trimming and J lost 10 bases, with 17 bases between them.

The chain employs TRBV18 and TRBJ1-5; 10 nucleotides line up with TRBD1. The CDR3 length is 15 residues. The germline CDR1 and CDR2 sequences are KGHSH and LQKENI. V lost 6 bases and J lost 4; bases outside the gene matches: 6. This chain's CDR3 is CASSPGTGENQPQHF. DNA for the CDR3: TGTGCCAGCTCGCCTGGGACAGGGGAAAATCAGCCCCAGCATTTT.

V and J are TRBV30 and TRBJ1-4; 10 bases agree with TRBD1. V lost 1 base to trimming and J lost 8 bases; unmatched junction nucleotides: 4. The CDR3 is 14 amino acids. Per the germline V gene, CDR1 is GTSNPN and CDR2 is SVGIG (reference sequence). The CDR3 region is CAWSAGTGVEKLFF. Here the CDR3 DNA reads TGTGCCTGGAGTGCTGGGACAGGGGTGGAAAAACTGTTTTTT.

CDR3 nucleotide sequence: TGTGCCAGCAGCTTTAGGGATGGCTACACCTTC. Translated: CASSFRDGYTF. This chain connects TRBV11-2 to TRBJ1-2; D is ambiguous. The CDR3 runs 11 residues. V shed 3 bases and J shed 6 bases, with 5 bases lying between them. Germline loops: CDR1 SGHAT, CDR2 FQNNGV. Drawing the rest from reference TRBV11-2 and TRBJ1-2, the complete variable domain is EAGVAQSPRYKIIEKRQSVAFWCNPISGHATLYWYQQILGQGPKLLIQFQNNGVVDDSQLPKDRFSAERLKGVDSTLKIQPAKLEDSAVYLCASSFRDGYTFGSGTRLTVV.

This sequence joins TRBV7-9 and TRBJ1-1; D remains ambiguous. The V gene lost 2 bases and the J gene lost 3 bases, with 10 bases spanning the gap. This CDR3 contains 14 residues. Per germline, CDR1 SEHNR and CDR2 FQNEAQ (reference sequence). CDR3 in DNA: TGTGCCAGCAGCTTACTGGCGTGGGACACTGAAGCTTTCTTT. It encodes CASSLLAWDTEAFF.

J is TRBJ2-1 and V is TRBV5-8, with D maybe TRBD1 (5 bases). The length of the CDR3 is 11 residues. The V gene lost 5 bases and the J gene lost 5 bases, with 5 bases spanning the gap. Germline V gene data show CDR1 as SGHTS and CDR2 as YDEGEE. The CDR3 here is CASRTDNEQFF. Here the CDR3 DNA reads TGTGCCAGCAGGACAGACAATGAGCAGTTCTTC.

This clone was seen more than once but under ten times. The CDR3 DNA reads as TGCAGCGTTAAATCCAGGGGGGAGCAGTACTTC. Protein sequence: CSVKSRGEQYF. The genes are TRBV29-1 and TRBJ2-7; 7 positions match TRBD1. The CDR3 has 11 amino acids. The germline V gene encodes CDR1 SQVTM and CDR2 ANQGSEA. Losses at the gene ends were 5 bases for V and 7 bases for J; bases not matched to a gene: 5.

The V and J genes are TRBV25-1 and TRBJ2-1, with a tentative D call TRBD1 (5 bases). The V gene lost 4 bases and the J gene lost 8 bases, with 6 bases spanning the gap. Germline loops: CDR1 MGHDK, CDR2 SYGVNS. The CDR3 length is 11 residues. CDR3 protein: CASSVGDEQFF. The CDR3 DNA follows: TGTGCCAGCAGTGTAGGGGATGAGCAGTTCTTC.

This chain connects TRBV4-1 to TRBJ1-1, with D unclear. Trimming cost V 7 bases and J 12 bases, with 18 bases left between them. This CDR3 spans 12 amino acids. Germline CDR1 and CDR2: MGHRA and YSYEKL. The CDR3 DNA sequence: TGCGCCAGCAAATTTCCGGGGAGGAAAACTTTCTTT. Amino acids: CASKFPGRKTFF.

V and J are TRBV7-2 and TRBJ1-6; D unresolved. Trimming took 2 bases from V and 9 from J, leaving 5 bases between them. Germline V lookup: CDR1 SGHTA, CDR2 FQGNSA. The CDR3 covers 12 residues. This chain's CDR3 is CASSLRGSPLHF. CDR3 bases: TGTGCCAGCAGCTTAAGAGGTTCACCCCTCCACTTT.

Of note for this clone: Mismatch with germline at one junction end may stem from a read error. The chain recombines TRBV20-1 with TRBJ1-1; the D gene is possibly TRBD1 (5 bases). The CDR3 spans 11 residues. The germline V gene has CDR1 DFQATT and CDR2 SNEGSKA (reference sequence). CDR3 DNA: TGCAGTGCGAGAGGCGGTGGGGGAGCTTTCTTT. This codes for CSARGGGGAFF.

This chain connects TRBV2 to TRBJ1-3; a possible D gene is TRBD1 (5 bases). Germline V gene lookup returns CDR1 SNHLY and CDR2 FYNNEI. V lost 4 bases, J lost 7 bases, and 14 bases lay in between. The CDR3 runs to 14 residues. The chain's CDR3 is CASSVGPAGNTIYF. The CDR3 nucleotides read TGTGCCAGCAGTGTGGGGCCGGCAGGCAACACCATATATTTT.

The CDR3 here is CASRRSNQPQHF. The CDR3 DNA is TGTGCCAGCAGGCGTAGCAATCAGCCCCAGCATTTT. The chain links TRBV12-3 or TRBV12-4 to TRBJ1-5; the D is unclear. The CDR3 loop spans 12 amino acids. Trimming removed 6 bases at V and 0 bases at J, with 3 bases between.

The V call is TRBV9, the J call TRBJ1-6, with D perhaps matching TRBD1 (5 bases). The CDR3 is 17 amino acids. Germline CDR1 SGDLS, CDR2 YYNGEE. Trimming cost V 4 bases and J 0 bases, with 14 bases left between them. The chain's CDR3 is CASSRDSRSSYNSPLHF. The CDR3 nucleotides are TGTGCCAGCAGCCGGGACTCAAGGAGCTCCTATAATTCACCCCTCCACTTT. The complete variable domain, with remaining parts taken from reference TRBV9 and TRBJ1-6, reads DSGVTQTPKHLITATGQRVTLRCSPRSGDLSVYWYQQSLDQGLQFLIQYYNGEERAKGNILERFSAQQFPDLHSELNLSSLELGDSALYFCASSRDSRSSYNSPLHFGNGTRLTVT.